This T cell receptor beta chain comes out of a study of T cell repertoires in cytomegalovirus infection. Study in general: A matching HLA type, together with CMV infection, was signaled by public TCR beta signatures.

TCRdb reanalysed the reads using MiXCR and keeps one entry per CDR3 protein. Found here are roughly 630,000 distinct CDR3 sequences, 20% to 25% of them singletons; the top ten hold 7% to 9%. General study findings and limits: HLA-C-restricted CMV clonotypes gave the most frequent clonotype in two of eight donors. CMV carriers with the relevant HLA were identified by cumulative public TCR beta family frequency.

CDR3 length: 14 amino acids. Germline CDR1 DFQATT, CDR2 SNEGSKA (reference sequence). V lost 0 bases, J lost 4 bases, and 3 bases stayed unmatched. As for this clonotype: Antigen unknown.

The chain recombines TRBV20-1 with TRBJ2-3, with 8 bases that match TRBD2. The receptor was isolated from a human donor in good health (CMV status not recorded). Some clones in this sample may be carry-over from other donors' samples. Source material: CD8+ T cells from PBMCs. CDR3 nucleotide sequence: TGCAGTGCTAGAGACGGGGGGGCAGCAGATACGCAGTATTTT. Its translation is CSARDGGAADTQYF.